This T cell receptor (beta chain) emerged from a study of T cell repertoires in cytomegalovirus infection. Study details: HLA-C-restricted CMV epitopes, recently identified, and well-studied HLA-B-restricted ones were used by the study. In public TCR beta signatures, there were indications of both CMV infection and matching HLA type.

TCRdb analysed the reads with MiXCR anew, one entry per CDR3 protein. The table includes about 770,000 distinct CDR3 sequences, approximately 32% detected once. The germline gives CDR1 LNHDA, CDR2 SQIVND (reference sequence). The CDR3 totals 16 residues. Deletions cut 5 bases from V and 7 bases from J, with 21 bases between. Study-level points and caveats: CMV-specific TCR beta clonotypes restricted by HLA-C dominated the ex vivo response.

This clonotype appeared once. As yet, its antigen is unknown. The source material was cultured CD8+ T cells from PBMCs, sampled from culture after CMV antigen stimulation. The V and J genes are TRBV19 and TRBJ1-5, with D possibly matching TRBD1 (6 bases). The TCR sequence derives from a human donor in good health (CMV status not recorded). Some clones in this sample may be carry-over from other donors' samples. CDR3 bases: TGTGCCAGTAGTCATTGGGGGGCAGGGCTTCTACAGCCCCAGCATTTT. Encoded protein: CASSHWGAGLLQPQHF.